Each of the 21 T cell receptor beta chains below was sequenced from the same sample in a study of OX40 agonist ivuxolimab in advanced cancers. Assay used: immunoSEQ multiplex PCR; TCRdb lists only in-frame clones, some missing. The table has 90,000 or so clones, more than 85% seen once. The sequences come from CD4+ or CD8+ T cells sorted from blood, collected in a trial of the OX40 agonist ivuxolimab. The receptors here all came from an adult with an advanced solid tumor such as melanoma, head and neck, liver or kidney cancer.

V and J are TRBV6-6 and TRBJ2-7, with a possible D match to TRBD2 (6 bases). Germline CDR1 is MNHNY and CDR2 is SVGAGI (reference sequence). The CDR3 runs to 14 residues. V dropped 8 bases and J dropped 3 bases, with 17 bases sitting between them. This CDR3 reads CASRGGAGIYEQYF. Written as DNA, the CDR3 is TGTGCCAGCCGCGGCGGGGCCGGGATCTACGAGCAGTACTTC.

This sequence joins TRBV28 and TRBJ2-2; the D is unclear. Germline lookup yields CDR1 MDHEN and CDR2 SYDVKM. The V gene lost 3 bases and the J gene lost 1 base, with 12 bases spanning the gap. The CDR3 contains 16 residues. The CDR3, as DNA: TGTGCCAGCAGTTTTCTCGAGGTGGTGAACACCGGGGAGCTGTTTTTT. This codes for CASSFLEVVNTGELFF.

The V gene is TRBV7-9, the J gene TRBJ2-3, with D perhaps matching TRBD2 (6 bases). Germline V gene sequence: CDR1 SEHNR, CDR2 FQNEAQ (reference sequence). V gave up 1 base and J gave up 0 bases, with 11 bases separating them. The CDR3 spans 16 residues. The CDR3 coding sequence is TGTGCCAGCAGCTTAGATCTTAGCGGTAGCACAGATACGCAGTATTTT. It translates to CASSLDLSGSTDTQYF.

The J gene is TRBJ2-3, the V gene TRBV7-2; 7 bases map to TRBD2. CDR3 length: 14 amino acids. Germline CDR1 reads SGHTA; CDR2 reads FQGNSA. V lost 5 bases, J lost 5 bases, and 7 bases stayed unmatched. The DNA of the CDR3 is TGTGCCAGCAGCACCGGACTAGTAGTAGATACGCAGTATTTT. Amino acids: CASSTGLVVDTQYF.

V gene TRBV5-5 combines with J gene TRBJ1-1, with 9 bases identical to TRBD1. V lost 3 bases and J lost 5; bases outside the gene matches: 5. The CDR3 runs 14 residues. Germline V lookup: CDR1 SGHKS, CDR2 YYEKEE (reference sequence). The CDR3 loop is CASSWGQGRTEAFF. The DNA for the CDR3 is TGTGCCAGCAGCTGGGGACAGGGTAGGACTGAAGCTTTCTTT.

The V call is TRBV14, the J call TRBJ2-1; 7 bases agree with TRBD2. V was clipped by 3 bases and J by 7 bases; unmatched bases: 15. There are 17 residues in the CDR3. Germline lookup yields CDR1 SGHDN and CDR2 FVKESK. CDR3 nucleotides: TGTGCCAGCAGCCAGGTCGGTGATGCGGGAGTTTTGAATGAGCAGTTCTTC. Protein product: CASSQVGDAGVLNEQFF.

This clone appeared once. J is TRBJ1-5 and V is TRBV5-4; the D gene is possibly TRBD1 (6 bases). The ends were cut back, 0 bases at V and 7 bases at J, with 14 bases in the middle. From germline, CDR1 is SGHNT and CDR2 YYREEE (reference sequence). CDR3 length: 15 amino acids. CDR3 bases: TGTGCCAGCAGCTTGGATTCAGGGGTCGGGCAGCCCCAGCATTTT. It codes for CASSLDSGVGQPQHF.

The rearrangement links TRBV4-1 to TRBJ2-3, with D maybe TRBD1 (5 bases). Germline loops: CDR1 MGHRA, CDR2 YSYEKL. CDR3 length: 13 amino acids. The V and J ends lost 8 bases and 2 bases respectively, with 11 bases between them. As DNA, the CDR3 is TGCGCCAGCGGACCGACAGCCACAGATACGCAGTATTTT. Its translation is CASGPTATDTQYF.

V usage is TRBV18 and J usage is TRBJ2-7, with D perhaps assigned TRBD1 or TRBD2 (6 bases each). Deletions cut 3 bases from V and 3 bases from J, with 15 bases between. Per germline, CDR1 KGHSH and CDR2 LQKENI. This CDR3 comprises 15 residues. This CDR3 is CASSPRGQKGYEQYF. DNA for the CDR3: TGTGCCAGCTCACCCCGGGGGCAGAAAGGCTACGAGCAGTACTTC.

The chain recombines TRBV5-6 with TRBJ2-7; TRBD1 might be the D (5 bases). V shed 0 bases and J shed 1 base, with 8 bases lying between them. CDR1 is SGHDT and CDR2 is YYEEEE in the germline V gene. CDR3 length equals 14 residues. The CDR3 sequence: CASSLGQGSYEQYF. CDR3 nucleotides: TGTGCCAGCAGCTTGGGCCAGGGATCCTACGAGCAGTACTTC.

This chain links TRBV11-2 with TRBJ2-5; a possible D gene is TRBD1 (5 bases). CDR3 length: 16 residues. CDR1 and CDR2 from the germline V gene are SGHAT and FQNNGV. V lost 5 bases and J lost 3, with 19 bases in between. The chain's CDR3 is CASSVQGGRFEETQYF. CDR3 nucleotides: TGTGCCAGCAGCGTCCAGGGTGGAAGGTTTGAAGAGACCCAGTACTTC.

V is TRBV28 and J is TRBJ2-2, with TRBD1 matching 8 bases. CDR1 and CDR2 (germline): MDHEN, SYDVKM. The V gene end was trimmed by 7 bases and the J gene end by 3 bases; junction bases not matched to a gene: 10. The CDR3 is 16 residues long. CDR3 protein: CASTLPQGVDTGELFF. Here the CDR3 DNA reads TGTGCCAGCACCCTTCCACAGGGGGTAGACACCGGGGAGCTGTTTTTT.

The J gene is TRBJ2-2, the V gene TRBV6-4; D is possibly TRBD2 (5 bases). Germline V gene data show CDR1 as MRHNA and CDR2 as SNTAGT. The CDR3 runs to 14 residues. V lost 3 bases to trimming and J lost 4 bases, with 9 bases between them. CDR3 bases: TGTGCCAGCAGTGAAAACGGACTCACCGGGGAGCTGTTTTTT. Protein sequence: CASSENGLTGELFF.

This sequence joins TRBV18 and TRBJ1-4, with D hard to call. CDR1 and CDR2 (germline): KGHSH, LQKENI. The CDR3 totals 15 residues. Trimming removed 4 bases from V and 3 bases from J, with 12 bases in between. CDR3 nucleotides: TGTGCCAGCTCACAGAACCACAGCCCTAATGAAAAACTGTTTTTT. Its protein product is CASSQNHSPNEKLFF.

J is TRBJ1-2 and V is TRBV28, with a tentative D call TRBD1 (6 bases). The germline V and J ends were trimmed by 7 bases and 5 bases, with 17 bases remaining between them. This CDR3 contains 14 residues. The germline V gene encodes CDR1 MDHEN and CDR2 SYDVKM. Here the CDR3 DNA reads TGTGCCAGCACGACCAACCAGGGGTATTATGGCTACACCTTC. It specifies CASTTNQGYYGYTF.

The chain recombines TRBV27 with TRBJ2-7, with 14 bases matching TRBD2. J gave up 4 bases and V 4 bases, and 9 bases lay outside the gene matches. The length of the CDR3 is 17 residues. The germline gives CDR1 MNHEY, CDR2 SMNVEV (reference sequence). As DNA, the CDR3 is TGTGCCAGCAGTTCGCCTTTGACTAGCGGGAGGGCATACGAGCAGTACTTC. This encodes CASSSPLTSGRAYEQYF.

This clone appeared a single time. The rearrangement joins TRBV7-2 to TRBJ2-1; 7 positions match TRBD2. J gave up 0 bases and V 1 base, and 3 bases lay outside the gene matches. Germline V gives CDR1 SGHTA, CDR2 FQGNSA. The CDR3 loop spans 16 amino acids. Here the CDR3 reads CASSLVSGSSYNEQFF. CDR3 bases: TGTGCCAGCAGCTTAGTTAGCGGGTCCTCCTACAATGAGCAGTTCTTC.

CDR3 bases: TGCAGCACTAGGACTGACACAACTAATGAAAAACTGTTTTTT. It yields the protein CSTRTDTTNEKLFF. The V gene is TRBV29-1, the J gene TRBJ1-4; D is unclear. V lost 8 bases to trimming and J lost 0 bases, with 13 bases between them. In germline, CDR1 is SQVTM, CDR2 ANQGSEA. The CDR3 extends over 14 amino acids.

This chain joins TRBV6-5 and TRBJ1-1; D uncertain. CDR3 length: 10 residues. Trimming stripped 6 bases from V and 7 bases from J, with 6 bases between. Germline V CDR1 and CDR2: MNHEY, SVGAGI. CDR3: CASRESEAFF. For the CDR3, the DNA is TGTGCCAGCAGAGAGAGTGAAGCTTTCTTT.

This clone has only one observation. The V call is TRBV9, the J call TRBJ2-3, with TRBD2 matching over 7 bases. V shed 1 base and J 4 bases; nucleotides not matched to a gene: 3. The CDR3 has 14 amino acids. Germline V gives CDR1 SGDLS, CDR2 YYNGEE. This CDR3 reads CASSVTAGADTQYF. DNA for the CDR3: TGTGCCAGCAGCGTAACGGCGGGAGCAGATACGCAGTATTTT.

This clone was detected only a few times. The V call is TRBV27, the J call TRBJ1-4; possibly TRBD1 for D (6 bases). The ends were cut back, 5 bases at V and 5 bases at J, with 21 bases in the middle. The CDR3 is 17 residues long. Germline V gives CDR1 MNHEY, CDR2 SMNVEV (reference sequence). CDR3 amino acids: CASSTSSQGRRNEKLFF. CDR3 in DNA: TGTGCCAGCAGTACCTCCTCACAGGGTCGAAGAAATGAAAAACTGTTTTTT.